This TCR beta chain was captured in a study of T cell responses to AZD1222 COVID-19 vaccine. Overall study results and limits: Only five or six AZD1222 recipients were seropositive at baseline. Spike was spanned by vaccine-associated CD4 TCRs, with dominance at 160-218 and 743-854. Donors, mostly white British, included more females; clonal diversity was possibly underestimated.

From germline, CDR1 is MGHRA and CDR2 YSYEKL. This CDR3 spans 16 amino acids. Trimming removed 4 bases from V and 4 bases from J, with 17 bases in between. Regarding this clone: No antigen is known for it.

The repertoire was sequenced with immunoSEQ multiplex PCR; TCRdb's copy has only in-frame clones and lacks some. Of roughly 100,000 clones in the sample, approximately 84% are singletons; the top ten hold over 15%. The sequences come from peripheral blood, collected on day 0 of AZD1222 vaccination. The receptor comes from an adult in good health. The chain uses TRBV4-1 and TRBJ1-5; TRBD1 might be the D (5 bases). This CDR3 reads CASSPAGGAWNQPQHF. CDR3 nucleotides: TGCGCCAGCAGCCCAGCGGGAGGGGCATGGAATCAGCCCCAGCATTTT.